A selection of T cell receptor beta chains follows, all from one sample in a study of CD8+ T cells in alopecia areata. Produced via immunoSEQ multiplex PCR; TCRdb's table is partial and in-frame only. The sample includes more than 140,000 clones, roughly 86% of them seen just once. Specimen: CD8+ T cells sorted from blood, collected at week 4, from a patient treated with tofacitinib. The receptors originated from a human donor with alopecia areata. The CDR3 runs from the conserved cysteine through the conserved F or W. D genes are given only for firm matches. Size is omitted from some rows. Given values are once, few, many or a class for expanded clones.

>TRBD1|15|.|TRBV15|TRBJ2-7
TGTGCCACCAGCACAAGCTCGGGACAGGGCTACGAGCAGTACTTC
CATSTSSGQGYEQYF
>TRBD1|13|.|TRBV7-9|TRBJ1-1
TGTGCCAGCAGCTCAGACAGGGGCGCTGAAGCTTTCTTT
CASSSDRGAEAFF
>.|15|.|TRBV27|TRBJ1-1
TGTGCCAGCAGTTTATCGAGCAGGATGAACACTGAAGCTTTCTTT
CASSLSSRMNTEAFF
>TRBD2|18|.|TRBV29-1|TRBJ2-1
TGCAGCGTTGTTGGACTAGCGGGAGCAAAGAGCTCCTACAATGAGCAGTTCTTC
CSVVGLAGAKSSYNEQFF
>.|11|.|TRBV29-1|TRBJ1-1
TGCAGCGCCGTTACAGGGACTGAAGCTTTCTTT
CSAVTGTEAFF
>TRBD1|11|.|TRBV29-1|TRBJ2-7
TGCAGCCCACCGGACAGGGAAGAGCAGTACTTC
CSPPDREEQYF
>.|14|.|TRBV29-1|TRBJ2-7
TGCAGCGCTGAGAGGGCAGGGGATAACTACGAGCAGTACTTC
CSAERAGDNYEQYF
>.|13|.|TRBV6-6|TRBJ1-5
TGTGCCAGCAGCCCCGGAGGTGCCGATACCGGGCATTTT
CASSPGGADTGHF
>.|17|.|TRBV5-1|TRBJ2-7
TGCGCCAGCAGCTTGGCCGATGGGGGGCGTCAATCCTACGAGCAGTACTTC
CASSLADGGRQSYEQYF
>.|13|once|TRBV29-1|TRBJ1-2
TGCAGCGTTGAGAACTACGGCTACTATGGCTACACCTTC
CSVENYGYYGYTF
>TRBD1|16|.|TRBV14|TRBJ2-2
TGTGCCAGCAGCCCCAAGGGACAGGGGATGACCGGGGAGCTGTTTTTT
CASSPKGQGMTGELFF
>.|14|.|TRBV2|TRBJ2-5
TGTGCCAGCAGTGACGTACTCAACCAAGAGACCCAGTACTTC
CASSDVLNQETQYF
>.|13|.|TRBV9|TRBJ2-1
TGTGCCAGCAGCGTCCCCTCTCGGCCGGAGCAGTTCTTC
CASSVPSRPEQFF
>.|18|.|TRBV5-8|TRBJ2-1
TGTGCCAGCAGCGCCCCGAATGGATGGGGGAGTTCCTACAATGAGCAGTTCTTC
CASSAPNGWGSSYNEQFF
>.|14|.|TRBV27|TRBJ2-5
TGTGCCAGCAGTCCCACAGGGAACCAAGAGACCCAGTACTTC
CASSPTGNQETQYF
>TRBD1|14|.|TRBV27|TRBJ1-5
TGTGCCAGCAGTCGAGGGACAGGGAATCAGCCCCAGCATTTT
CASSRGTGNQPQHF
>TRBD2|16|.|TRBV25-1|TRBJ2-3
TGTGCCAGCAGTGATTTACTAGCGGAAGATTCAGATACGCAGTATTTT
CASSDLLAEDSDTQYF
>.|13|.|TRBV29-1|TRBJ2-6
TGCAGCGTTGAACCACTAGGAGCCAACGTCCTGACTTTC
CSVEPLGANVLTF
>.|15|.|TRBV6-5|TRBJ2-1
TGTGCCAGCAGTTATTCCGCGGACGGATACAATGAGCAGTTCTTC
CASSYSADGYNEQFF
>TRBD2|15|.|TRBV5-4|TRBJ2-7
TGTGCCAGCAGCTTGCAGGCGGGAGCTGACTACGAGCAGTACTTC
CASSLQAGADYEQYF
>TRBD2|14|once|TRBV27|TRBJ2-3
TGTGCCAGCAGGACGGGAGGTGGCACAGATACGCAGTATTTT
CASRTGGGTDTQYF
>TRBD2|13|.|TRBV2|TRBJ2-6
TGTGCCAGCACACTAGCGGGATCCAACGTCCTGACTTTC
CASTLAGSNVLTF
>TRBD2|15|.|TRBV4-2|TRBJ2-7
TGTGCCAGCAGCCAAGAGCGGGGGGGAATCTACGAGCAGTACTTC
CASSQERGGIYEQYF
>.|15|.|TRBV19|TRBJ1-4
TGTGCCAGTAGTGCCTCCTTTTTACAGGGTGAAAAACTGTTTTTT
CASSASFLQGEKLFF
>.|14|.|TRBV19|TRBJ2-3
TGTGCCAGTAGTATCCTCAGTAGCACAGATACGCAGTATTTT
CASSILSSTDTQYF
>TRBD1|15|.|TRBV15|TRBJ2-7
TGTGCCACCAGCAACGTGACAGGGGAAGATTTGGGGCAGTACTTC
CATSNVTGEDLGQYF
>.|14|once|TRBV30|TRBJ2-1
TGTGCCTGGAGTGGGCCCAGTCGGGGATATGAGCAGTTCTTC
CAWSGPSRGYEQFF
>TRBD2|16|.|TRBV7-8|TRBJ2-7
TGTGCCAGCAGCTTAGGGGTTAGCGGGGATTCCTACGAGCAGTACTTC
CASSLGVSGDSYEQYF
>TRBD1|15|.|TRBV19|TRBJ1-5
TGTGCCAGTAGTACCAGGGACAGGGCGACTCAGCCCCAGCATTTT
CASSTRDRATQPQHF
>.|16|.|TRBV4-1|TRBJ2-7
TGCGCCAGCAGCCAAGTAGTCGGGGCCAGCTCCTACGAGCAGTACTTC
CASSQVVGASSYEQYF
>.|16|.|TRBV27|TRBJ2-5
TGTGCCAGCAGTTTTCAAACCTCCAACGGAAAAGAGACCCAGTACTTC
CASSFQTSNGKETQYF
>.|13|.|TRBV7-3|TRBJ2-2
TGTGCCAGCAGCTTAATTAGTTCCGGGGAGCTGTTTTTT
CASSLISSGELFF
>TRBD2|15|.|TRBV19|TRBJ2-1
TGTGCCAGTAGTATGGGAGGGGCTTTCTACAATGAGCAGTTCTTC
CASSMGGAFYNEQFF
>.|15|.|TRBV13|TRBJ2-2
TGTGCCAGCAGCTTCGTGGGGGCGTCTACCGGGGAGCTGTTTTTT
CASSFVGASTGELFF
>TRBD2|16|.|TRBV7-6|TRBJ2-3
TGTGCCAGCAGCTTATTCGGACTAGCGACCACAGATACGCAGTATTTT
CASSLFGLATTDTQYF
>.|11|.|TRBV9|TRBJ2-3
TGTGCCAGCAGCCCCCTGGGTACGCAGTATTTT
CASSPLGTQYF
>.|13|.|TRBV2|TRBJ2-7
TGTGCCAGCAGTGCGGGGGTCGGGGACGAGCAGTACTTC
CASSAGVGDEQYF
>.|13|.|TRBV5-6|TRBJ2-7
TGTGCCAGCAGCCCAACGGGAAGCTACGAGCAGTACTTC
CASSPTGSYEQYF
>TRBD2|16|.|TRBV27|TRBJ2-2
TGTGCCAGCAGTTTTCTGGCGGGAGATGGCACCGGGGAGCTGTTTTTT
CASSFLAGDGTGELFF